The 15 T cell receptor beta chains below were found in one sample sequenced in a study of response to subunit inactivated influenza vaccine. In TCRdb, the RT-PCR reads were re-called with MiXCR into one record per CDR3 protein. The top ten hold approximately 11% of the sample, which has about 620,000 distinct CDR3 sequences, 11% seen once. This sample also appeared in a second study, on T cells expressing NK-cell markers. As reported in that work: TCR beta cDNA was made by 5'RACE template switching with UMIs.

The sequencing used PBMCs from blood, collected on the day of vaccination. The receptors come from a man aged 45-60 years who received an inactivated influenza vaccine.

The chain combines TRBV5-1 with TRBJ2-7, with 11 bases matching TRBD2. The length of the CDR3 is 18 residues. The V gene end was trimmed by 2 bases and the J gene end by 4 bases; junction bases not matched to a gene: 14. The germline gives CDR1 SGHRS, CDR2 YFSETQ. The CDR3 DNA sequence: TGCGCCAGCAGCTTTGGTCCTAGCGGGAGGTACCAGGGATACGAGCAGTACTTC. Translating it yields CASSFGPSGRYQGYEQYF.

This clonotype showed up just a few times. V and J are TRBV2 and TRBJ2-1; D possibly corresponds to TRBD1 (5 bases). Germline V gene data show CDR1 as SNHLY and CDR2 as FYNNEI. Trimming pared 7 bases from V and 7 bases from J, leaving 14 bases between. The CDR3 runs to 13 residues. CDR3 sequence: CASTKMTVNEQFF. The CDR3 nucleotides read TGTGCCAGCACCAAAATGACAGTTAATGAGCAGTTCTTC.

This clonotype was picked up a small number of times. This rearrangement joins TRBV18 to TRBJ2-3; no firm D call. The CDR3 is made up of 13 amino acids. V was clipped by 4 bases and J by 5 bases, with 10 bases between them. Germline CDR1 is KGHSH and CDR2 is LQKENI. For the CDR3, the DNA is TGTGCCAGCTCACAGCAGGCGGAAGATACGCAGTATTTT. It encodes CASSQQAEDTQYF.

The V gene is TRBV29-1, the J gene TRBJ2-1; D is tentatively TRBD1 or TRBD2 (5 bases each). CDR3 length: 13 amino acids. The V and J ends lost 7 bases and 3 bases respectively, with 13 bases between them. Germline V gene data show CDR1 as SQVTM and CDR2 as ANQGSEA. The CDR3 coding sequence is TGCAGCGCCCGGATTGGGGGCTACAATGAGCAGTTCTTC. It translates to CSARIGGYNEQFF.

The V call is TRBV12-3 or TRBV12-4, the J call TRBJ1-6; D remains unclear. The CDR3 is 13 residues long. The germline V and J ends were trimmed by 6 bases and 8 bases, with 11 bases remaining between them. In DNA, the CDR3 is TGTGCCAGCAGGCTGACACCGCATTCACCCCTCCACTTT. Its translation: CASRLTPHSPLHF.

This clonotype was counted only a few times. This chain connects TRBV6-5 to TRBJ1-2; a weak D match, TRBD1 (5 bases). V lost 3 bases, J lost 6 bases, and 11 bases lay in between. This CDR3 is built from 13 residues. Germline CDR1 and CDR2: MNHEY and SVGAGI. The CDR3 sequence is CASSYRRDNGYTF. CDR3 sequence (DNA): TGTGCCAGCAGTTATCGCAGGGATAATGGCTACACCTTC.

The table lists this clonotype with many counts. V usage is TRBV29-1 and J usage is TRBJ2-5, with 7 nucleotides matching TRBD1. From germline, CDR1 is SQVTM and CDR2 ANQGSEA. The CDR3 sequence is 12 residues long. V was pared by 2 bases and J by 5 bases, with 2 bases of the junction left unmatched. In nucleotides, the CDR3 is TGCAGCGTTGAAACAGGGGCCGAGACCCAGTACTTC. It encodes CSVETGAETQYF. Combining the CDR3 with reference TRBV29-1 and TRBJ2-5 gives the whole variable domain SAVISQKPSRDICQRGTSLTIQCQVDSQVTMMFWYRQQPGQSLTLIATANQGSEATYESGFVIDKFPISRPNLTFSTLTVSNMSPEDSSIYLCSVETGAETQYFGPGTRLLVL.

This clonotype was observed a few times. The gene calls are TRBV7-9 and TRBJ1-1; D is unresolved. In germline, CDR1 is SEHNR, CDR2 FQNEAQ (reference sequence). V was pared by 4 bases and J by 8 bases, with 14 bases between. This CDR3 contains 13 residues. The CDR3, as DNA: TGTGCCAGCAGCTCCCAGGCCCCGGTGGAAGCTTTCTTT. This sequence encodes CASSSQAPVEAFF.

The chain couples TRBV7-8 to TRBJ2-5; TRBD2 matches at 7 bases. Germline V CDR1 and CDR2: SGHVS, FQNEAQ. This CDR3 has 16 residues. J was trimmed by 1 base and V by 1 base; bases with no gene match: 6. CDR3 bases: TGTGCCAGCAGCTTAGTATTTAGCGGGTTCCAAGAGACCCAGTACTTC. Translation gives CASSLVFSGFQETQYF.

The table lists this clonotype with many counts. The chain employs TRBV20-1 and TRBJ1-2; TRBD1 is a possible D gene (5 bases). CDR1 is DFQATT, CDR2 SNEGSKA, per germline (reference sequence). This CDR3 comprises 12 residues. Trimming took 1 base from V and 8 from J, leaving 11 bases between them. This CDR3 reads CSARVQGWGYTF. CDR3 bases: TGCAGTGCTAGAGTCCAGGGTTGGGGCTACACCTTC.

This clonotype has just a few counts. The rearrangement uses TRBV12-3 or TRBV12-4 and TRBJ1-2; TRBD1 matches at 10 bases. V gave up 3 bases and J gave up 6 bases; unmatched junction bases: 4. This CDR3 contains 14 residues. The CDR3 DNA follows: TGTGCCAGCAGTTTCACGGGACAGGGGAATGGCTACACCTTC. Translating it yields CASSFTGQGNGYTF.

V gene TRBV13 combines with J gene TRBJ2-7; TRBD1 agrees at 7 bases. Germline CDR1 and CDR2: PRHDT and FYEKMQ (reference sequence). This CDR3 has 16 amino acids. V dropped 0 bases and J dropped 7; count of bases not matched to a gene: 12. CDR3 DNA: TGTGCCAGCAGCTTAGGCCGAAGAGACAGGGTTATAGAGCAGTACTTC. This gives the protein CASSLGRRDRVIEQYF.

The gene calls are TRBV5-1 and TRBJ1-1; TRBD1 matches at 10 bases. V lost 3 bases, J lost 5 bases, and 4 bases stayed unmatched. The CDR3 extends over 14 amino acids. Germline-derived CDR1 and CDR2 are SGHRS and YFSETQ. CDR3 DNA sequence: TGCGCCAGCAGCTCCGGACAGGGGGAGACTGAAGCTTTCTTT. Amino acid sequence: CASSSGQGETEAFF.

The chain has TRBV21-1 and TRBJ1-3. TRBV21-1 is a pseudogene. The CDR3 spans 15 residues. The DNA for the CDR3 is TGTGCCAGCAGCAAAGGACAGGGATCTGGAAACACCATATATTTT. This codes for CASSKGQGSGNTIYF.

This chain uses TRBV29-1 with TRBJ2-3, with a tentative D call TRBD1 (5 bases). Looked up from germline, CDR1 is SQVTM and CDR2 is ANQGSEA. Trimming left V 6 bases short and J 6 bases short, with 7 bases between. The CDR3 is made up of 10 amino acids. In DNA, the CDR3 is TGCAGCGTCCGACAGGATACGCAGTATTTT. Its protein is CSVRQDTQYF.